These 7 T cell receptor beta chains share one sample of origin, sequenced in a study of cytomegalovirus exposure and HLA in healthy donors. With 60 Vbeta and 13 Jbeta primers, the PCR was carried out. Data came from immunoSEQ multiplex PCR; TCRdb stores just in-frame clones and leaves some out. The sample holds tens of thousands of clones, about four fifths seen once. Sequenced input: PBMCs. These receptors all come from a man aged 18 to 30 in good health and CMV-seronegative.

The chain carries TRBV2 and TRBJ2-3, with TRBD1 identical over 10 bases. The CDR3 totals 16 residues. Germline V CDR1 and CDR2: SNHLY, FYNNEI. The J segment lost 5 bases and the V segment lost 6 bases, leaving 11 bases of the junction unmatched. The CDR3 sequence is CASSNNPGQGRDTQYF. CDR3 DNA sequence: TGTGCCAGCAGCAACAACCCGGGACAGGGGAGAGATACGCAGTATTTT.

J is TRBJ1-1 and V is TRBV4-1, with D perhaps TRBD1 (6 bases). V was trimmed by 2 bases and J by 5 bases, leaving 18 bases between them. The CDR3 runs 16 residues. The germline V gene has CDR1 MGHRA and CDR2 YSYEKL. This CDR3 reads CASSQPTGGSGTEAFF. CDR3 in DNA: TGCGCCAGCAGCCAACCGACAGGCGGAAGTGGAACTGAAGCTTTCTTT.

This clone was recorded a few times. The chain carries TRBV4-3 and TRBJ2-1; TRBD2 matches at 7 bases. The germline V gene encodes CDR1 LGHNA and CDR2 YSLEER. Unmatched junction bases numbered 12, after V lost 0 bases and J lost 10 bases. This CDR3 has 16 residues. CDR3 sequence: CASSQDLDGRSREQFF. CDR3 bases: TGCGCCAGCAGCCAAGACTTGGACGGGAGGTCGCGCGAGCAGTTCTTC.

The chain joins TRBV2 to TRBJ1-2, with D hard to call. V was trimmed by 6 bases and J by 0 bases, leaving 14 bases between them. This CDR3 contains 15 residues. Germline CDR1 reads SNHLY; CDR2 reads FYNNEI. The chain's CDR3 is CASRAAAIANYGYTF. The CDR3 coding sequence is TGTGCCAGCAGGGCGGCGGCAATTGCTAACTATGGCTACACCTTC.

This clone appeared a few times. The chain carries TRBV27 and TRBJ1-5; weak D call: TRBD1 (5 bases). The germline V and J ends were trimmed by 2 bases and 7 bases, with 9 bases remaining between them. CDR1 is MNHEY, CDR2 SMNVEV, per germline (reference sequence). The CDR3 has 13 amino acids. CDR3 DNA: TGTGCCAGCAGTTTAAGGGGAAGCCAGCCCCAGCATTTT. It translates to CASSLRGSQPQHF.

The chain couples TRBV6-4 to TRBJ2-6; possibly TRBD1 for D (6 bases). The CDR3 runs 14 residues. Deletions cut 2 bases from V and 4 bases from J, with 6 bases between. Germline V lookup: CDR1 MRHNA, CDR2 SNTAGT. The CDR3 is CASSDGQGANVLTF. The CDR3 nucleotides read TGTGCCAGCAGTGACGGACAGGGGGCCAACGTCCTGACTTTC.

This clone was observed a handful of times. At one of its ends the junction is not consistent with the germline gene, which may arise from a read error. The chain's CDR3 is CASTLSTPIPGHIAYEQYF. The CDR3 bases are TGTGCCAGCACTTTATCCACCCCAATCCCGGGACACATAGCCTACGAGCAGTACTTC. V gene TRBV27 combines with J gene TRBJ2-5, with D perhaps matching TRBD1 (6 bases). The DNA end lines up better with TRBJ2-7; the J call may be wrong. There are 19 residues in the CDR3. Germline V gene data show CDR1 as MNHEY and CDR2 as SMNVEV (reference sequence).